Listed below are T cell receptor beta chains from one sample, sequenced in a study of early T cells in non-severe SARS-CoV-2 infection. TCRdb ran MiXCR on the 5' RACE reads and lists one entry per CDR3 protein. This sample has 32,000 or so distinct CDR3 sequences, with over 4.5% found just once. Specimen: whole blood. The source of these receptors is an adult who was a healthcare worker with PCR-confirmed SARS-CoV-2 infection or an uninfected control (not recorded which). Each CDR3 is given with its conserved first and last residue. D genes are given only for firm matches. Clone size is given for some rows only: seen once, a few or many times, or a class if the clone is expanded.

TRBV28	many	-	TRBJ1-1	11	CASSLGTEAFF	TGTGCCAGCAGTTTGGGCACTGAAGCTTTCTTT
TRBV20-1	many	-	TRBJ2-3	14	CSARAPPGSDTQYF	TGCAGTGCTAGAGCCCCACCTGGGTCAGATACGCAGTATTTT
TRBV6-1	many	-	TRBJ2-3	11	CASGKTDTQYF	TGTGCCAGCGGTAAGACAGATACGCAGTATTTT
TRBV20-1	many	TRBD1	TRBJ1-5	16	CSASRQGINSNQPQHF	TGCAGTGCTAGTAGACAGGGGATTAATAGCAATCAGCCCCAGCATTTT
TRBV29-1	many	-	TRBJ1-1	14	CSVVGVSLGTEAFF	TGCAGCGTTGTCGGGGTTTCGCTTGGCACTGAAGCTTTCTTT
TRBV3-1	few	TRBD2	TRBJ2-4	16	CASSRPGTSGKNIQYF	TGTGCCAGCAGCCGTCCCGGGACTAGCGGAAAAAACATTCAGTACTTC
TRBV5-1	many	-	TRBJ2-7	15	CASSLGDGPSYEQYF	TGCGCCAGCAGCTTGGGGGACGGGCCATCCTACGAGCAGTACTTC
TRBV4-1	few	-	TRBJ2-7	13	CASSHVERYEQYF	TGCGCCAGCAGCCATGTTGAGCGGTACGAGCAGTACTTC
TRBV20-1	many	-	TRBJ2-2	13	CSARATGSGELFF	TGCAGTGCTAGAGCTACAGGGAGCGGGGAGCTGTTTTTT
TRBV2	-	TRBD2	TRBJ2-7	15	CASSELLAGSYEQYF	TGTGCCAGCAGTGAATTACTAGCGGGGTCCTACGAGCAGTACTTC
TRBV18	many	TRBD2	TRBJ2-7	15	CASSPRTSGMYEQYF	TGTGCCAGCTCACCACGGACTAGCGGGATGTACGAGCAGTACTTC
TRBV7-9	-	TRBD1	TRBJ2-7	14	CASSHRDRGTEQYF	TGTGCCAGCAGCCACCGGGACAGGGGAACCGAGCAGTACTTC
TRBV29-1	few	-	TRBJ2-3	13	CSARIAWGMAQYF	TGCAGCGCCCGAATCGCATGGGGCATGGCGCAGTATTTT
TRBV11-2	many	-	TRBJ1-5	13	CASSFFGGQPQHF	TGTGCCAGCAGCTTTTTCGGGGGACAGCCCCAGCATTTT
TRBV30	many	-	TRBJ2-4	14	CAWSLRGAKNIQYF	TGTGCCTGGAGTTTGAGGGGAGCCAAAAACATTCAGTACTTC
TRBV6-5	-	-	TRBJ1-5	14	CASSLGASNQPQHF	TGTGCCAGCAGCCTCGGTGCGAGCAATCAGCCCCAGCATTTT
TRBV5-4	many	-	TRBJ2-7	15	CASSLGLSIDYEQYF	TGTGCCAGCAGCTTGGGTCTATCTATAGACTACGAGCAGTACTTC
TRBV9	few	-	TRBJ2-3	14	CASSPPYRTDTQYF	TGTGCCAGCAGCCCCCCATACCGCACAGATACGCAGTATTTT
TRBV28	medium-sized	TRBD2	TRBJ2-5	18	CASSLEFGLAGGRKTQYF	TGTGCCAGCAGTTTAGAATTCGGACTAGCGGGAGGGCGGAAGACCCAGTACTTC
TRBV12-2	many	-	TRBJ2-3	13	CASPPGAGDTQYF	TGTGCAAGTCCGCCGGGGGCGGGAGATACGCAGTATTTT
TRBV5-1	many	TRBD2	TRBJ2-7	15	CASSLGTSGINEQYF	TGCGCCAGCAGCTTGGGGACTAGCGGGATAAACGAGCAGTACTTC
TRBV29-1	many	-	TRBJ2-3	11	CSGRVADTQYF	TGCAGCGGACGCGTGGCAGATACGCAGTATTTT
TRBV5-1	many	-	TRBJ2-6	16	CASSLAVSSGANVLTF	TGCGCCAGCAGCTTGGCCGTAAGCTCTGGGGCCAACGTCCTGACTTTC
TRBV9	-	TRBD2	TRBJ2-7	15	CASSAGLAVSYEQYF	TGTGCCAGCAGCGCGGGACTAGCGGTTTCCTACGAGCAGTACTTC
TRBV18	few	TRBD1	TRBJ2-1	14	CASSPPAGGHEQFF	TGTGCCAGCTCACCACCGGCAGGGGGCCATGAGCAGTTCTTC
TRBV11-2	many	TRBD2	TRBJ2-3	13	CASSPAGGDTQYF	TGTGCCAGCAGCCCCGCGGGGGGTGATACGCAGTATTTT
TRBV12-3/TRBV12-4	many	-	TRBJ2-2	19	CASSLLVRIGSGPTGELFF	TGTGCCAGCAGTCTACTAGTTAGGATCGGTTCCGGACCTACCGGGGAGCTGTTTTTT
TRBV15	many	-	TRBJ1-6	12	CATSSPMSPLHF	TGTGCCACCAGCAGCCCGATGTCACCCCTCCACTTT
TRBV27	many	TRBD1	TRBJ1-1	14	CASNRQGVNTEAFF	TGTGCCAGCAACAGGCAGGGGGTGAACACTGAAGCTTTCTTT
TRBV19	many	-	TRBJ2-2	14	CASSIRGTGGELFF	TGTGCCAGTAGTATTCGGGGGACCGGCGGGGAGCTGTTTTTT
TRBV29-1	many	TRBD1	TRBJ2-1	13	CSVYRGIYNEQFF	TGCAGCGTATACAGGGGGATCTACAATGAGCAGTTCTTC
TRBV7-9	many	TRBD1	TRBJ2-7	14	CASSLGTGSYEQYF	TGTGCCAGCAGCTTAGGGACAGGGAGCTACGAGCAGTACTTC
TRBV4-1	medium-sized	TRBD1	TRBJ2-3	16	CASSLLPGQSTDTQYF	TGCGCCAGCAGCCTCCTCCCGGGACAGAGCACAGATACGCAGTATTTT
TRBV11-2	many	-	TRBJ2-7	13	CASSLQLGLEQYF	TGTGCCAGCAGCTTACAGTTGGGTTTGGAGCAGTACTTC
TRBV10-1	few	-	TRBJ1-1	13	CASSPTEGTGSFF	TGCGCCAGCAGCCCGACAGAGGGTACTGGGTCTTTCTTT
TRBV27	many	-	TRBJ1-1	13	CASRQSSGLAAFF	TGTGCCAGCAGACAATCATCGGGGCTGGCGGCTTTCTTT
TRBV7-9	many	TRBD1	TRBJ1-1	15	CASSSYRGRNPEAFF	TGTGCCAGCAGCAGTTACAGGGGGCGCAATCCTGAAGCTTTCTTT
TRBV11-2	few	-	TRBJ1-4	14	CASSLGRSNEKLFF	TGTGCCAGCAGCCTGGGAAGGAGTAATGAAAAACTGTTTTTT
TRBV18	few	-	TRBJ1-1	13	CASSPRGGTEAFF	TGTGCCAGCTCACCACGAGGGGGCACTGAAGCTTTCTTT
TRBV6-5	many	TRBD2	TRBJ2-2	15	CASSWTSKNTGELFF	TGTGCCAGCAGCTGGACTAGCAAGAACACCGGGGAGCTGTTTTTT
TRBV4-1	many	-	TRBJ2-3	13	CASSQDLGRAQYF	TGCGCCAGCAGCCAAGATCTGGGAAGGGCGCAGTATTTT
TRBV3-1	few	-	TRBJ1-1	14	CASSPNLGGARAFF	TGTGCCAGCAGCCCTAACCTAGGGGGGGCCAGAGCTTTCTTT
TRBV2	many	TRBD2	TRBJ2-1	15	CASSKLAGTSSEQFF	TGTGCCAGCAGTAAACTAGCGGGTACGTCGAGTGAGCAGTTCTTC
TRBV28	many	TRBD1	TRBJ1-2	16	CASSPVLWTGGYGYTF	TGTGCCAGCAGTCCAGTCCTCTGGACAGGGGGCTATGGCTACACCTTC
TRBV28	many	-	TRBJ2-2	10	CATSTGELFF	TGTGCCACCAGTACCGGGGAGCTGTTTTTT
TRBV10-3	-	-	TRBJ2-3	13	CAIRWGSTDTQYF	TGTGCCATCAGATGGGGAAGCACAGATACGCAGTATTTT
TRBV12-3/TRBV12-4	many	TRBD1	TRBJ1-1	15	CASTGTGGISTEAFF	TGTGCCAGCACCGGGACAGGGGGTATTAGCACTGAAGCTTTCTTT
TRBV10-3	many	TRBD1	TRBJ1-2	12	CATQGGNYGYTF	TGTGCCACCCAGGGGGGGAACTATGGCTACACCTTC
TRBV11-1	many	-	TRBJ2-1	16	CASSLGSSPGLNEQFF	TGTGCCAGCAGCTTAGGCTCTTCCCCCGGGTTGAATGAGCAGTTCTTC
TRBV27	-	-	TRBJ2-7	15	CASSLSQGGRREQYF	TGTGCCAGCAGTTTATCGCAGGGGGGGCGGCGGGAGCAGTACTTC
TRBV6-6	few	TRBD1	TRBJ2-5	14	CASSFGTAQETQYF	TGTGCCAGCAGTTTTGGGACAGCCCAAGAGACCCAGTACTTC
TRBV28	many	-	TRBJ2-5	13	CASSTPAKETQYF	TGTGCCAGCAGTACGCCAGCGAAAGAGACCCAGTACTTC
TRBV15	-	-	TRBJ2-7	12	CATSRERREQYF	TGTGCCACCAGCAGAGAGCGGCGCGAGCAGTACTTC
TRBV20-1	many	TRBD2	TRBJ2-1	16	CSARGTAGGPYNEQFF	TGCAGTGCTAGAGGAACGGCGGGAGGCCCCTACAATGAGCAGTTCTTC